This section outlines one T cell receptor beta chain sequence together with its context. No antigen is known for it. No much larger clonotype is one base removed from it; base qualities were not supplied. Interpreted using the paper, the time point label stands for: baseline before first vaccination. The vaccinee samples were drawn from two UK trials, COV001 and COV002, one of which was a single-blind randomized controlled phase 2/3 trial testing AZD1222 (ChAdOx1 nCoV-19) in healthy adults. For TCRbeta chain sequencing, PBMC samples from trial participants were taken at day 0 and at day 28 after the second dose. This record comes from a study of T cell responses to AZD1222 COVID-19 vaccine (dated by TCRdb to the early 2020s). Some background on the complete study: AZD1222 recipients with second doses at about 4 weeks or about 12 weeks were pooled, because spike-specific TCR depth and breadth did not differ between schedules. A total of approximately 240 trial participants underwent TCR sequencing, of whom about 210 had received two doses of AZD1222 and around 25 had received two doses of the MenACWY control vaccine. Enrollment into the trials was organized by age into subgroups of 18-55, 56-69 and 70-plus years, and those subgroups contained approximately 160, 26 and 62 TCR-sequenced participants, respectively.

Here V drops 2 bases and J drops 1 base, and the junction holds 4 bases not matched to any gene. Measured from the cysteine to the phenylalanine, the CDR3 is 15 residues long. CDR3 DNA only is kept here, 45 bases in frame from base 1. Via the germline V gene (reference sequence), CDR1 is SEHNR and CDR2 FQNEAQ. Findings and caveats that apply to the study as a whole: Reportedly, almost half of the unique spike-specific TCRs recognized epitopes lying outside the regions that are mutated in the B.1.351 and B.1.1.7 variants. The whole spike protein was spanned by vaccine-associated CD4 TCRs, and dominant responses were seen in regions 160-218 and 743-854. The 56-69-year group was small, and its depth increase did not reach significance, likely because of low power. Participants were mostly white British, with more females than males. The authors suggested clonal diversity may have been underestimated. Because no day 14 peak-response samples were available, the repertoires could be characterized only after the peak T cell response. A significant rise in spike-specific TCR breadth and depth was observed after two AZD1222 doses relative to day 0 and relative to MenACWY recipients. Conclusions about previously exposed vaccinees are limited, since just five or six AZD1222 recipients were seropositive for SARS-CoV-2 at baseline.

The CDR3 regions of human TCRbeta chains were subjected to immunosequencing. The source study handled its data this way. Repertoire TCRs were matched against a reference library of SARS-CoV-2-specific TCRs generated with the MIRA antigen-specificity platform. Breadth was defined as the fraction of unique TCRs that were SARS-CoV-2-associated. Depth was defined as the fraction of total T cells that were SARS-CoV-2-associated. Using the MIRA data, each spike-specific TCR was assigned both to the spike region to which the TCR was reactive and to a CD4 or CD8 class. Log10-transformed breadth and depth values were compared by one-way ANOVA with Sidak's multiple comparisons tests. TCRdb took over this immuneACCESS table, retaining in-frame rearrangements with V and J assigned. Such tables are incomplete; in checked studies, under half of the missing clones stem from an unresolved V gene, and the remainder is unexplained. That table is the source of V, J and clone size, and D and trimming were worked out from the DNA. For this sample there are 90,000 to 100,000 clones; approximately 87% appear just once. Clones ranked in the top ten supply around 3% of the sample.

The chain employs TRBV7-9 and TRBJ1-1, and TRBD1 matches 7 of the central bases. This specimen consisted of peripheral blood, obtained on day 0 of AZD1222 vaccination. The sequence derives from an adult in good health. This receptor has the CDR3 CASSLRGQPNTEAFF. The DNA reads as follows: TGTGCCAGCAGCTTACGGGGACAGCCGAACACTGAAGCTTTCTTT.